The clone carrying this TCR beta chain has just one count. Its cognate antigen is unknown. Clones were sequenced by immunoSEQ multiplex PCR, and TCRdb holds only the in-frame ones, with some missing. This repertoire shows tens of thousands of clones, 90% to 95% found once; its top ten account for 5.2%. The sample originates from a study of T cell responses to AZD1222 COVID-19 vaccine. Study-wide results and caveats: The sample set comprised mostly white British donors with more females, and clonal diversity was possibly underestimated.

This CDR3 is built from 16 residues. The V segment lost 0 bases and the J segment 8 bases; nucleotides outside the gene matches: 10. Germline assignment: CDR1 MGHRA and CDR2 YSYEKL. The specimen comprised peripheral blood, sampled on day 0 of MenACWY control vaccination. The receptor's source is an adult in good health. The chain recombines TRBV4-1 with TRBJ1-2; 9 bases are a match to TRBD1. Here the CDR3 reads CASSQEWTGQGQGYTF. In nucleotides, the CDR3 is TGCGCCAGCAGCCAAGAATGGACTGGACAGGGGCAAGGCTACACCTTC.